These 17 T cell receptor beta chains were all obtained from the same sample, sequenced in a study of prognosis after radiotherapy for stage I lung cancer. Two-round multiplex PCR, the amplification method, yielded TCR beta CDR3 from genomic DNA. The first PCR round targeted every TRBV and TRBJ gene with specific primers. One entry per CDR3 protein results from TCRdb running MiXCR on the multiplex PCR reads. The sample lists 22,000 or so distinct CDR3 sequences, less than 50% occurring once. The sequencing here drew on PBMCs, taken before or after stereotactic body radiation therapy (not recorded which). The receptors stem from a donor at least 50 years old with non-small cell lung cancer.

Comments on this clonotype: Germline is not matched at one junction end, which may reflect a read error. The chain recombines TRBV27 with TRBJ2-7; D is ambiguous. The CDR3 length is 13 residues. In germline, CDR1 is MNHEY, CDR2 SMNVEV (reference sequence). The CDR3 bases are TGTGCCAGCAGTTTATCTGCTGGCTACGAGCATTACTTC. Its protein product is CASSLSAGYEHYF.

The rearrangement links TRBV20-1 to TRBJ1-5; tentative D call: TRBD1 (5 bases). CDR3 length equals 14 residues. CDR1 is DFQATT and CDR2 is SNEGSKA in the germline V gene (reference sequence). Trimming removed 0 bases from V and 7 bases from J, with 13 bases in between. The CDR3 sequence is CSARDRDSRQPQHF. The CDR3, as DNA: TGCAGTGCTAGAGATCGAGACAGTCGCCAGCCCCAGCATTTT.

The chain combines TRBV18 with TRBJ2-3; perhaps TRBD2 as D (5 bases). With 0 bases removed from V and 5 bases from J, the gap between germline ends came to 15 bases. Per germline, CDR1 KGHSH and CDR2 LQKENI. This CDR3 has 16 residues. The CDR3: CASSPPRGGPGDTQYF. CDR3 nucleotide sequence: TGTGCCAGCTCACCACCTAGAGGAGGTCCCGGAGATACGCAGTATTTT.

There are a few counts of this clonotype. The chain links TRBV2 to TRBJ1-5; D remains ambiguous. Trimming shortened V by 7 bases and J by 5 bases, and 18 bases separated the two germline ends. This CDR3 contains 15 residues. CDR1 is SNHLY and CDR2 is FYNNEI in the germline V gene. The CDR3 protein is CASTAVVEGYQPQHF. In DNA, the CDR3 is TGTGCCAGCACGGCGGTGGTGGAGGGTTATCAGCCCCAGCATTTT.

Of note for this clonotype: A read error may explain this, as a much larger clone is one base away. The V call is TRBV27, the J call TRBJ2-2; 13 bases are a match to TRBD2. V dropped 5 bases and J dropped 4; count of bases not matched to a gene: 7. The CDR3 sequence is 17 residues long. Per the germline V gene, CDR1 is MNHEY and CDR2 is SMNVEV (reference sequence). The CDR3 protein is CASSRTSGRSRTGELFF. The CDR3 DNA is TGTGCCAGCAGTCGGACTAGCGGGAGATCCCGCACCGGGGAGCTGTTTTTT.

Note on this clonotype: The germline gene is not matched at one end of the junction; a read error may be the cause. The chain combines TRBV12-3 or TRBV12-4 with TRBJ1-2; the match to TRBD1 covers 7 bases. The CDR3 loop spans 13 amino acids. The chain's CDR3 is CAISLRTGVGYTF. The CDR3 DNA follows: TGTGCCATCAGTCTGAGGACAGGTGTAGGCTACACCTTC.

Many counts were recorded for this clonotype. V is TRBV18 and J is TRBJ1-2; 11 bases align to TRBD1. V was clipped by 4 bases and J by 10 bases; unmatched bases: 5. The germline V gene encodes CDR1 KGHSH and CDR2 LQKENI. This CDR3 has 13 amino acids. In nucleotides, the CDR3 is TGTGCCAGCTCACAAAGGGACAGGGGGGACTACACCTTC. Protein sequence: CASSQRDRGDYTF.

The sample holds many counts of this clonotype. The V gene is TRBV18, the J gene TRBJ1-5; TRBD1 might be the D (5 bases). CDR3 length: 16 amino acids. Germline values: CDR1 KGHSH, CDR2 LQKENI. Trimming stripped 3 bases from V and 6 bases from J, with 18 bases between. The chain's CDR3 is CASSPPLGGGSQPQHF. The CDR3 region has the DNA TGTGCCAGCTCACCTCCCCTGGGGGGTGGGTCTCAGCCCCAGCATTTT.

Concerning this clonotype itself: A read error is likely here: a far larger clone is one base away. The CDR3 protein is CASRDNFYVYTF. CDR3 coding DNA: TGTGCCAGCAGGGACAATTTTTATGTCTACACCTTC. V is TRBV6-1 and J is TRBJ2-7; TRBD1 is a possible D gene (5 bases). The J call is in doubt because the DNA end fits TRBJ1-2 better. The CDR3 totals 12 residues. CDR1 and CDR2 (germline): MNHNS, SASEGT.

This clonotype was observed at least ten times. This CDR3 is CASSQGGQRQYEAFF. CDR3 nucleotides: TGCGCCAGCAGCCAGGGAGGACAGCGCCAATATGAAGCTTTCTTT. The rearrangement joins TRBV4-3 to TRBJ1-1; the D gene is possibly TRBD1 (6 bases). In germline, CDR1 is LGHNA, CDR2 YSLEER. The V end was cut by 3 bases, the J end by 7 bases, with 18 bases between. This CDR3 has 15 residues.

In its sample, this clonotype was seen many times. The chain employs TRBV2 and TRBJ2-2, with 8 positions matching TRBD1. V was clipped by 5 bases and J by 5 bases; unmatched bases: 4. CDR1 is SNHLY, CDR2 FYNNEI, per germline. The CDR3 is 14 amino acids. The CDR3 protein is CASSSRTGTGELFF. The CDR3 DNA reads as TGTGCCAGCAGTTCCAGGACAGGGACCGGGGAGCTGTTTTTT.

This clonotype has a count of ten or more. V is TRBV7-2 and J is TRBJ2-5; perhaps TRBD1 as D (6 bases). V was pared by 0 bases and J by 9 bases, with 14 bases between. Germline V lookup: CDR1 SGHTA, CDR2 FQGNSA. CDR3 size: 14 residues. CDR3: CASSLARGSGAQYF. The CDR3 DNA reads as TGTGCCAGCAGCTTAGCGCGCGGATCAGGGGCCCAGTACTTC.

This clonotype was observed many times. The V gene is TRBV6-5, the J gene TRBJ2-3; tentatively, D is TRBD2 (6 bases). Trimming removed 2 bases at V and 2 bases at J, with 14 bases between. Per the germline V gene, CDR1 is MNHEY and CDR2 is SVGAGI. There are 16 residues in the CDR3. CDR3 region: CASSYRAGPFTDTQYF. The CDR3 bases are TGTGCCAGCAGTTACAGAGCGGGCCCATTCACAGATACGCAGTATTTT.

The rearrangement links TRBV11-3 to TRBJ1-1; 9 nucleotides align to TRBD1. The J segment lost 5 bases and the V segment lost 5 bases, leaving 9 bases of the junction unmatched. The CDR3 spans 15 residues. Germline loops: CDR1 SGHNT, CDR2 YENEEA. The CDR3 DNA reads TGTGCCAGCAGCCTCGGCGGGACAGGGAGTACTGAAGCTTTCTTT. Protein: CASSLGGTGSTEAFF.

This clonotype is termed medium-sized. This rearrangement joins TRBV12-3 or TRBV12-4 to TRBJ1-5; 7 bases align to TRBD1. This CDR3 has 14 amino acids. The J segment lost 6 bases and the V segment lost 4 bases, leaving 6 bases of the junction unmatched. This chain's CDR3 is CASSWRGLSQPQHF. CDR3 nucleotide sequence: TGTGCCAGCAGTTGGAGGGGGCTGAGTCAGCCCCAGCATTTT.

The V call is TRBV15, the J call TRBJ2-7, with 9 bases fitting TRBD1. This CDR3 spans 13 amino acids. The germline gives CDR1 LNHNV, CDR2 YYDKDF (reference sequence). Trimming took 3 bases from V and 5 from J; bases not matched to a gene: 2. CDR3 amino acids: CATSRDRGHEQYF. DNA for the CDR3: TGTGCCACCAGCAGGGACAGGGGCCACGAGCAGTACTTC.

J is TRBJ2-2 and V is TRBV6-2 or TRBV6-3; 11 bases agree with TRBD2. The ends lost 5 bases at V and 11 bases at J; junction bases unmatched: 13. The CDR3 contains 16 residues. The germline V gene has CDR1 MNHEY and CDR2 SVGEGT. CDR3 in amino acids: CASSESSGRGAVELFF. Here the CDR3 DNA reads TGTGCCAGCAGTGAAAGTAGCGGGAGGGGCGCCGTTGAGCTGTTTTTT.